These 23 T cell receptor beta chains came from one sample sequenced in a study of immune evolution from preneoplasia to lung adenocarcinoma. The protocol was immunoSEQ multiplex PCR, while the TCRdb copy is restricted to in-frame clones and leaves out a portion. The sample includes roughly 13,000 clones, approximately 80% of them seen just once. Sequencing used FFPE minimally invasive lung adenocarcinoma tissue. The receptors were sampled from a person between 65 and 79 years old with lung adenocarcinoma.

The J gene is TRBJ1-3, the V gene TRBV6-5, with D perhaps TRBD1 (6 bases). CDR3 length: 16 amino acids. Trimming stripped 0 bases from V and 7 bases from J, with 16 bases between. CDR1 is MNHEY, CDR2 SVGAGI, per germline. The CDR3 loop is CASSYSLGGSGNTIYF. The CDR3 DNA is TGTGCCAGCAGTTACTCCCTTGGGGGCTCAGGGAACACCATATATTTT.

The chain joins TRBV4-2 to TRBJ2-2; 8 bases agree with TRBD2. The CDR3 totals 16 residues. Germline-derived CDR1 and CDR2 are LGHNA and YNFKEQ. V lost 1 base to trimming and J lost 2 bases; unmatched junction nucleotides: 3. CDR3 nucleotides: TGTGCCAGCAGCCAAGCCGGGAGGGCCAACACCGGGGAGCTGTTTTTT. Its translation is CASSQAGRANTGELFF.

CDR3 DNA: TGTGCCAGCAGTGGACAGGCGCCCTACGAGCAGTACTTC. As protein: CASSGQAPYEQYF. The chain employs TRBV6-1 and TRBJ2-7, with a weak D call TRBD1 (6 bases). Germline values: CDR1 MNHNS, CDR2 SASEGT. Trimming stripped 4 bases from V and 2 bases from J, with 9 bases between. The CDR3 consists of 13 residues.

The chain combines TRBV5-8 with TRBJ2-6; no definite D call. The CDR3 extends over 15 amino acids. CDR1 SGHTS and CDR2 YDEGEE come from the germline V gene. V shed 2 bases and J shed 4 bases, with 10 bases lying between them. The CDR3 is CASSLMSSGANVLTF. DNA of the CDR3: TGTGCCAGCAGCTTAATGTCCTCAGGGGCCAACGTCCTGACTTTC.

A few counts support this clone. The chain uses TRBV6-1 and TRBJ1-3, with unresolved D. CDR1 MNHNS and CDR2 SASEGT come from the germline V gene. The CDR3 extends over 14 amino acids. V was trimmed by 6 bases and J by 2 bases, leaving 11 bases between them. Written as DNA, the CDR3 is TGTGCCAGCAGCAGGAAGGAGGCTGGAAACACCATATATTTT. This codes for CASSRKEAGNTIYF.

The gene calls are TRBV19 and TRBJ2-5; D not certain. The CDR3 is 13 residues long. Germline V gene sequence: CDR1 LNHDA, CDR2 SQIVND (reference sequence). V gave up 5 bases and J gave up 2 bases, with 9 bases separating them. Here the CDR3 reads CASSRTRQETQYF. The CDR3 nucleotides read TGTGCCAGTAGTCGTACCCGTCAAGAGACCCAGTACTTC.

The chain employs TRBV29-1 and TRBJ1-1, with D possibly being TRBD1 (6 bases). Germline V CDR1 and CDR2: SQVTM, ANQGSEA. The CDR3 consists of 11 residues. Between the trimmed V and J ends, which lost 7 bases and 7 bases, there was a span of 13 bases. CDR3 amino acids: CSATTGFEAFF. The CDR3 nucleotides are TGCAGCGCCACGACAGGCTTTGAAGCTTTCTTT. The whole variable domain, filled in from reference TRBV29-1 and TRBJ1-1, reads SAVISQKPSRDICQRGTSLTIQCQVDSQVTMMFWYRQQPGQSLTLIATANQGSEATYESGFVIDKFPISRPNLTFSTLTVSNMSPEDSSIYLCSATTGFEAFFGQGTRLTVV.

The chain combines TRBV28 with TRBJ1-3; no reliable D call. V gave up 3 bases and J gave up 0 bases, with 9 bases separating them. The CDR3 is 15 amino acids. Germline values: CDR1 MDHEN, CDR2 SYDVKM. The CDR3 loop reads CASSLDGYSGNTIYF. The CDR3 DNA reads TGTGCCAGCAGTTTGGACGGTTACTCTGGAAACACCATATATTTT.

The chain employs TRBV6-5 and TRBJ1-5, with D possibly being TRBD1 (5 bases). Germline CDR1 reads MNHEY; CDR2 reads SVGAGI. The CDR3 contains 15 residues. The V end was cut by 6 bases, the J end by 7 bases, with 19 bases between. The CDR3 DNA reads as TGTGCCAGCAGGACGACAGCGACAGTATTGCAGCCCCAGCATTTT. It is translated as CASRTTATVLQPQHF.

J is TRBJ2-1 and V is TRBV11-3; D ambiguous. The CDR3 loop spans 13 amino acids. V was clipped by 5 bases and J by 7 bases, with 12 bases between them. Germline values: CDR1 SGHNT, CDR2 YENEEA. CDR3 sequence: CASSVDPWNEQFF. In DNA form, the CDR3 reads TGTGCCAGCAGCGTCGACCCCTGGAATGAGCAGTTCTTC.

V usage is TRBV27 and J usage is TRBJ2-5; no reliable D call. Germline lookup yields CDR1 MNHEY and CDR2 SMNVEV (reference sequence). The CDR3 is made up of 13 amino acids. The V end lost 6 bases, the J end lost 3 bases, and 11 bases lay between the germline ends. DNA of the CDR3: TGTGCCAGCAGCCCCCGTCGGGAAGAGACCCAGTACTTC. It specifies CASSPRREETQYF.

This sequence joins TRBV6-5 and TRBJ1-5; tentative D call: TRBD1 (5 bases). Germline CDR1 reads MNHEY; CDR2 reads SVGAGI. Trimming pared 4 bases from V and 5 bases from J, leaving 12 bases between. The CDR3 sequence is 14 residues long. The CDR3 region has the DNA TGTGCCAGCAGTTCCCCCAGGGAGGATCAGCCCCAGCATTTT. As protein: CASSSPREDQPQHF.

This chain links TRBV5-4 with TRBJ2-1; D call uncertain. Trimming left V 0 bases short and J 8 bases short, with 12 bases between. The germline V gene has CDR1 SGHNT and CDR2 YYREEE (reference sequence). The CDR3 covers 14 residues. The CDR3 is CASSLVGIIDEQFF. For the CDR3, the DNA is TGTGCCAGCAGCTTGGTAGGAATAATAGATGAGCAGTTCTTC.

This clone appeared a single time. The chain recombines TRBV5-5 with TRBJ2-7; 9 bases are a match to TRBD2. Losses at the gene ends were 4 bases for V and 3 bases for J; bases not matched to a gene: 14. The germline V gene encodes CDR1 SGHKS and CDR2 YYEKEE (reference sequence). This CDR3 region has 17 residues. CDR3 DNA: TGTGCCAGCAGCGGCGGGGGAGCGGGAGGTGCTAACTACGAGCAGTACTTC. Amino acids: CASSGGGAGGANYEQYF.

The chain recombines TRBV7-9 with TRBJ1-4; TRBD1 matches at 9 bases. The CDR3 is 16 amino acids. Germline V gene sequence: CDR1 SEHNR, CDR2 FQNEAQ (reference sequence). V lost 1 base to trimming and J lost 10 bases; unmatched junction nucleotides: 10. The CDR3 spells CASSLDPGQGLRKLFF. The CDR3 DNA sequence: TGTGCCAGCAGCTTAGATCCGGGACAGGGTCTGCGAAAACTGTTTTTT.

CDR3 loop: CASSGGYGYTF. The CDR3 nucleotides are TGTGCCAGCAGCGGGGGATATGGCTACACCTTC. The chain employs TRBV9 and TRBJ1-2, with D unclear. The CDR3 has 11 residues. V was cut by 3 bases and J by 5 bases, with 5 bases left in between. Germline lookup yields CDR1 SGDLS and CDR2 YYNGEE.

The J gene is TRBJ2-1, the V gene TRBV11-3; the D is unclear. The ends were cut back, 8 bases at V and 3 bases at J, with 11 bases in the middle. Germline loops: CDR1 SGHNT, CDR2 YENEEA. The CDR3 contains 13 residues. As DNA, the CDR3 is TGTGCCAGCTCGTTAGGCTTCTACAATGAGCAGTTCTTC. This gives the protein CASSLGFYNEQFF.

This chain joins TRBV6-1 and TRBJ1-5, with TRBD1 matching over 7 bases. The CDR3 runs to 14 residues. Per the germline V gene, CDR1 is MNHNS and CDR2 is SASEGT. V lost 11 bases to trimming and J lost 4 bases; unmatched junction nucleotides: 11. The CDR3 bases are TGTGCCGTACGACAGGGAATAGGGAATCAGCCCCAGCATTTT. It yields the protein CAVRQGIGNQPQHF.

The V call is TRBV7-8, the J call TRBJ1-4, with D possibly being TRBD1 (5 bases). The CDR3 totals 16 residues. V shed 6 bases and J shed 0 bases, with 14 bases lying between them. CDR1 and CDR2 (germline): SGHVS, FQNEAQ. The CDR3 DNA follows: TGTGCCAGCAGACCGGGACTTAGGGCAACTAATGAAAAACTGTTTTTT. This translates into CASRPGLRATNEKLFF.

J is TRBJ1-4 and V is TRBV5-6; D is unresolved. V lost 4 bases, J lost 6 bases, and 13 bases lay in between. This CDR3 spans 14 amino acids. Germline V lookup: CDR1 SGHDT, CDR2 YYEEEE. This chain's CDR3 is CASSTSITDEKLFF. Written as DNA, the CDR3 is TGTGCCAGCAGCACAAGTATCACGGATGAAAAACTGTTTTTT.

The chain employs TRBV11-1 and TRBJ2-1; 12 bases agree with TRBD2. CDR3 length: 15 residues. The germline V gene encodes CDR1 SGHAT and CDR2 FQDESV (reference sequence). V was pared by 4 bases and J by 6 bases, with 4 bases of the junction left unmatched. This CDR3 is CASSYLAGGPNEQFF. CDR3 in DNA: TGTGCCAGCAGCTACCTAGCGGGAGGGCCCAATGAGCAGTTCTTC. Full variable domain (outside the CDR3, taken from reference TRBV11-1 and TRBJ2-1): EAEVAQSPRYKITEKSQAVAFWCDPISGHATLYWYRQILGQGPELLVQFQDESVVDDSQLPKDRFSAERLKGVDSTLKIQPAELGDSAMYLCASSYLAGGPNEQFFGPGTRLTVL.

A word on this clone: The identical CDR3 is also encoded by other nucleotide sequences in the sample. The chain has TRBV7-9 and TRBJ2-7, with 11 nucleotides matching TRBD2. The CDR3 totals 14 residues. Trimming cost V 5 bases and J 6 bases; bases outside gene matches: 6. The germline gives CDR1 SEHNR, CDR2 FQNEAQ (reference sequence). The CDR3 reads CASSPTSGSPEQYF. CDR3 coding DNA: TGTGCCAGCAGCCCCACTAGCGGGAGTCCCGAGCAGTACTTC. The whole variable domain, filled in from reference TRBV7-9 and TRBJ2-7, reads DTGVSQNPRHKITKRGQNVTFRCDPISEHNRLYWYRQTLGQGPEFLTYFQNEAQLEKSRLLSDRFSAERPKGSFSTLEIQRTEQGDSAMYLCASSPTSGSPEQYFGPGTRLTVT.

The J gene is TRBJ2-2, the V gene TRBV4-1; a possible D gene is TRBD1 (6 bases). Deletions cut 0 bases from V and 2 bases from J, with 13 bases between. Per the germline V gene, CDR1 is MGHRA and CDR2 is YSYEKL. The CDR3 length is 17 residues. In nucleotides, the CDR3 is TGCGCCAGCAGCCAAGAGTTGGGGACACCCAACACCGGGGAGCTGTTTTTT. Amino acids: CASSQELGTPNTGELFF.